The 9 T cell receptor beta chains in this list originate from one sample, sequenced in a study of Graves' ophthalmopathy and Graves' hyperthyroidism. TCR beta CDR3 amplification used RNA transcripts. The library came from an HTBI-primed first-round RT-PCR and a second-round multiplex PCR. TCRdb called the multiplex PCR reads again in MiXCR, with one record for every CDR3 protein. The profile shows roughly 700,000 distinct CDR3 sequences, 40% of them singletons. Sequenced sample: peripheral blood. Source of these receptors: an adult man with Graves' ophthalmopathy.

J is TRBJ1-1 and V is TRBV7-9; D is unresolved. CDR3 length: 14 amino acids. CDR1 is SEHNR, CDR2 FQNEAQ, per germline (reference sequence). Trimming cost V 6 bases and J 1 base, with 12 bases left between them. CDR3 protein: CASSPMRGNTEAFF. CDR3 bases: TGTGCCAGCAGTCCAATGCGGGGGAACACTGAAGCTTTCTTT.

The sample holds many counts of this clonotype. CDR3 loop: CSARGFRRETQYF. CDR3 nucleotides: TGCAGTGCTAGAGGATTTAGAAGAGAGACCCAGTACTTC. The chain is built from TRBV20-1 and TRBJ2-5; D is unresolved. CDR1 and CDR2 (germline): DFQATT, SNEGSKA (reference sequence). V dropped 1 base and J dropped 4 bases, with 10 bases sitting between them. CDR3 length equals 13 residues.

This clonotype has a handful of counts. V is TRBV19 and J is TRBJ2-2; D is possibly TRBD2 (6 bases). The ends were cut back, 0 bases at V and 0 bases at J, with 14 bases in the middle. This CDR3 comprises 18 residues. CDR1 LNHDA and CDR2 SQIVND come from the germline V gene (reference sequence). CDR3 amino acids: CASSIDGPGTPNTGELFF. DNA for the CDR3: TGTGCCAGTAGTATAGATGGCCCAGGGACTCCGAACACCGGGGAGCTGTTTTTT.

Turning to this clonotype: This may arise from a read error, as a much more abundant clone is one base away. The chain recombines TRBV9 with TRBJ1-1, with no clear D. CDR1 and CDR2 (germline): SGDLS, YYNGEE. The CDR3 runs to 15 residues. V shed 1 base and J shed 1 base, with 11 bases lying between them. CDR3 region: CASSVRPGENTEAFF. The DNA of the CDR3 is TGTGCCAGCAGCGTACGCCCAGGAGAGAACACTGAAGCTTTCTTT.

Worth noting for this clonotype: One junction end disagrees with the germline gene, perhaps due to a read error. The CDR3: CASSAGQNTEAF. As DNA, the CDR3 is TGTGCCAGCAGTGCGGGACAGAACACTGAAGCTTTC. The gene calls are TRBV6-1 and TRBJ2-6, with 7 bases identical to TRBD1. The CDR3 has 12 amino acids. Germline values: CDR1 MNHNS, CDR2 SASEGT.

As for this clonotype: One base away lies a much larger clone, so this may be a sequencing read error. The chain recombines TRBV19 with TRBJ1-1, with 9 nucleotides matching TRBD1. This CDR3 has 14 amino acids. From germline, CDR1 is LNHDA and CDR2 SQIVND (reference sequence). CDR3 amino acids: CACSGQGMNTEAFF. Here the CDR3 DNA reads TGTGCCTGTAGTGGACAGGGGATGAACACTGAAGCTTTCTTT.

The rearrangement uses TRBV9 and TRBJ2-5, with 10 bases that match TRBD1. CDR3 length: 15 amino acids. V lost 0 bases to trimming and J lost 5 bases; unmatched junction nucleotides: 4. Germline CDR1 reads SGDLS; CDR2 reads YYNGEE. The CDR3 sequence is CASSVGVGQGETQYF. CDR3 nucleotides: TGTGCCAGCAGCGTAGGAGTGGGACAGGGGGAGACCCAGTACTTC.

This clonotype has more than one count but fewer than ten. V usage is TRBV20-1 and J usage is TRBJ2-7; D is unresolved. Per the germline V gene, CDR1 is DFQATT and CDR2 is SNEGSKA (reference sequence). This CDR3 has 14 amino acids. The V end lost 6 bases, the J end lost 0 bases, and 15 bases lay between the germline ends. CDR3 sequence: CSATGLSSSYEQYF. The DNA of the CDR3 is TGCAGTGCCACGGGTCTCTCAAGCTCCTACGAGCAGTACTTC.

To note about this clonotype: One end of the junction does not line up with germline, which may come from a read error. The chain carries TRBV24-1 and TRBJ2-7, with D possibly being TRBD2 (6 bases). This CDR3 comprises 13 residues. CDR1 KGHDR and CDR2 SFDVKD come from the germline V gene. The CDR3 protein is CASSFGTRYEQYF. The DNA of the CDR3 is TGTGCCAGCAGTTTCGGGACTCGGTACGAGCAGTACTTC.